This note documents a single TCR beta chain sequence. What antigen it recognizes has not been identified. No base-level quality is on record; no much larger clone is a single base apart. RNA was extracted using the RNeasy kit, and about 0.5 to 1 ug of the RNA was reverse transcribed with random hexamers. The immunoSEQ multiplex PCR assay, covering 54 Vbeta and 13 Jbeta segments, was used to amplify TCR beta CDR3 regions. Bias from PCR amplification was corrected by using a synthetic template baseline for primer optimization and for computational correction. Per the authors' processing: Reads were annotated to V, D and J genes according to IMGT and were analyzed with immunoSEQ Analyzer, with only productive sequences retained. Clonality was computed as one minus Shannon entropy normalized by log2 of the number of productive unique sequences. For each patient and control, public and private clones were evaluated among the 100 most prevalent clones. A clone was defined as Susac-specific if it was absent from the healthy and MS cohorts, from some 980 published viral clones and from other ImmuneACCESS disease sequences. In-frame beta chains were kept once TCRdb had trimmed the public reads at Q25 with fastp and called clones with MiXCR. Every CDR3 protein is listed once, alongside the most common genes and DNA of its rows. TCRdb, rather than the study authors, made the V and J calls. This sample comprises under 200,000 distinct CDR3 sequences, 85% to 95% of them detected only once. Approximately 0.11% of the sample lies in the top ten.

High-throughput TCR beta sequencing profiled peripheral blood CD8+ and CD4+ T cells from healthy donors, Susac syndrome patients and multiple sclerosis patients. Recently defined diagnostic criteria for definite or probable disease were met by the Susac syndrome patients. Bulk CD8+ and CD4+ T cells were purified by magnetic negative isolation, while CD8+ TEMRA cells were enriched using FACS. Blood was collected in EDTA tubes and processed within 24 hours, with PBMCs isolated through density gradient centrifugation. PBMCs intended for TCR sequencing were frozen in liquid nitrogen and were later thawed in a 37 degrees C water bath. A purity of at least 90% was achieved for sorted or isolated CD4+, CD8+ and CD8+ TEMRA cells. This entry belongs to a study of CD8 T cells in Susac syndrome (dated by TCRdb to the late 2010s). In terms of the full investigation: Of the Susac syndrome patients who were sequenced, six had clinically active disease and roughly eight were in clinical remission. At blood withdrawal, Susac syndrome patients were therapy-naive, treated with corticosteroids (with IVIg additionally given to some), or treated with IVIg alone. Whether CD8+ T cell activation and differentiation in Susac syndrome was antigen driven was tested using repertoire sequencing.

CDR1 is given as DFQATT and CDR2 as SNEGSKA, both from the germline V gene (reference sequence). The V end loses 0 bases and the J end loses 7 bases, and a stretch of 9 bases separates them. There are 13 amino acids in the CDR3, from cysteine to phenylalanine inclusive. CDR3 DNA only is kept here, 39 bases in frame from base 1. Beyond this particular receptor, the publication reports: The TCR sequencing and HLA analysis was acknowledged to have included a relatively small number of individuals. The CD4+ T cell repertoire of patients with Susac syndrome showed no detectable clonal expansion.

The chain uses TRBV20-1 and TRBJ1-4, with no reliable assignment of the D segment. The sample comprised CD4+ T cells from PBMCs. This clonotype was obtained from a human donor with Susac syndrome. CDR3 reads: CSARDTLGEKLFF. The nucleotides read TGCAGTGCTAGAGATACTTTAGGTGAAAAACTGTTTTTT.